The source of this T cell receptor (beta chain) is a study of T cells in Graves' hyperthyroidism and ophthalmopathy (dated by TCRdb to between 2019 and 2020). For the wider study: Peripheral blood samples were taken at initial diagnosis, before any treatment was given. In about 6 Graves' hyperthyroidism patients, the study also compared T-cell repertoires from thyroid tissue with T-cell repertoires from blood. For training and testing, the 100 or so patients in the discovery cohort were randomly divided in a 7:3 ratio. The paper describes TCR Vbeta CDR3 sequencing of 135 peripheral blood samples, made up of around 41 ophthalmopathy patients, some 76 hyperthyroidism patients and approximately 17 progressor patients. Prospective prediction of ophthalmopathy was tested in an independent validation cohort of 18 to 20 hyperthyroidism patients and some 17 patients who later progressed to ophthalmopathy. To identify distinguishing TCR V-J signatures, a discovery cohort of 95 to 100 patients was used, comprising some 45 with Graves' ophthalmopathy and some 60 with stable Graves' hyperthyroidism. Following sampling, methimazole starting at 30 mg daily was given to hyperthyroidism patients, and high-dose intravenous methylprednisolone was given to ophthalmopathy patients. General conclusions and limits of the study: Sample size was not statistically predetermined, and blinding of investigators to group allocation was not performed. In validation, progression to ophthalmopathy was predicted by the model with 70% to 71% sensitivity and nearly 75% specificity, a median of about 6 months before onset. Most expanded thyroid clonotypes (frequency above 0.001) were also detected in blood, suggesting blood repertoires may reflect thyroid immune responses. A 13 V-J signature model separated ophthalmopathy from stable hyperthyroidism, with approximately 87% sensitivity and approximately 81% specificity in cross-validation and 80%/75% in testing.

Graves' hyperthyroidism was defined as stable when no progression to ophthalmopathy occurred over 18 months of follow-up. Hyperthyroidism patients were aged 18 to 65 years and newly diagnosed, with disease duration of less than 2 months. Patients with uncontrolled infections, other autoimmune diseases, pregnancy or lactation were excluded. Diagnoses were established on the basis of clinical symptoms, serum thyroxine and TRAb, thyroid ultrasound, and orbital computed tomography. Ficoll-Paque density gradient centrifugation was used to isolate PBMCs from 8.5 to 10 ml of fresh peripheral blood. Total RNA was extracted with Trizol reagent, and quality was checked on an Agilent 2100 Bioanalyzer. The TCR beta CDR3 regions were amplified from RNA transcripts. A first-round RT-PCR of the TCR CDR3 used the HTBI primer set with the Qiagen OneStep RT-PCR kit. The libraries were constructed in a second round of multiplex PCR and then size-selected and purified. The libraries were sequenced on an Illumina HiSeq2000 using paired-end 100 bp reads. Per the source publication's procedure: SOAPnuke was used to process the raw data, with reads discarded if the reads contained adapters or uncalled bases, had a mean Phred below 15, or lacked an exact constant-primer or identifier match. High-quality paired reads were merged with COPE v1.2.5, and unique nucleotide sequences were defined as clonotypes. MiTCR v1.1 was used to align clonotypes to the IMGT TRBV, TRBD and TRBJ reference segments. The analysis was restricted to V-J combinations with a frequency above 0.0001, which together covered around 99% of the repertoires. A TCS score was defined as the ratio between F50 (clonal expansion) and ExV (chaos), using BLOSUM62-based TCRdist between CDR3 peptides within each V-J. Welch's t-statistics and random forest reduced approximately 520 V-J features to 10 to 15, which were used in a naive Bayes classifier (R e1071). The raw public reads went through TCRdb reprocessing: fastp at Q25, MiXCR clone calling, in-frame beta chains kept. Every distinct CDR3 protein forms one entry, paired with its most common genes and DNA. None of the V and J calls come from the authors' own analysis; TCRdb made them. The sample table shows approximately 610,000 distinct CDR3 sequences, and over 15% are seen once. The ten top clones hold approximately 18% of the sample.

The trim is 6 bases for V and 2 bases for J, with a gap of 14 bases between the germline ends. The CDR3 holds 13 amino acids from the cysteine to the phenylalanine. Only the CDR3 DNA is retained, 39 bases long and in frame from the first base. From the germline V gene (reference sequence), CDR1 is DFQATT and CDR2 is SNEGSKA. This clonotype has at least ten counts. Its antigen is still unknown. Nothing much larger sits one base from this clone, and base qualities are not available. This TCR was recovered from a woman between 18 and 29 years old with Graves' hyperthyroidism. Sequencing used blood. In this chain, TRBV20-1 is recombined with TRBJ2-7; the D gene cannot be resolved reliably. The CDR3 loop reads CSATTSVTYEQYF. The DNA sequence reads TGCAGTGCCACGACAAGCGTTACCTACGAGCAGTACTTC.